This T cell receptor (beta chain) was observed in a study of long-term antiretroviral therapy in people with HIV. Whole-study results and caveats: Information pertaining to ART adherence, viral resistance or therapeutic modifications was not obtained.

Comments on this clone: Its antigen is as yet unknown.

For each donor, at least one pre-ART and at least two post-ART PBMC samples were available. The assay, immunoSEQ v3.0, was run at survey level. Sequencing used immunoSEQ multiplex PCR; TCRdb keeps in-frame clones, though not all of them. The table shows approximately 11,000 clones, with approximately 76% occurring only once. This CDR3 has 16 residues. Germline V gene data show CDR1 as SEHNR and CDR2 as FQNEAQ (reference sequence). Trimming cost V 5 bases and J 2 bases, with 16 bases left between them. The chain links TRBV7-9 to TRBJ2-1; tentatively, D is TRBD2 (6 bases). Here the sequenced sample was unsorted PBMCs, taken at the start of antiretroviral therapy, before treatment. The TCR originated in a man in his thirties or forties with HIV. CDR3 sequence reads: CASSLLWEAAYNEQFF. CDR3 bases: TGTGCCAGCAGCCTATTATGGGAGGCAGCCTACAATGAGCAGTTCTTC.